This TCR beta chain was sequenced for a study of radiation and T cells in renal cell carcinoma. In regard to this clone: Its antigen is not known.

Study-level results: Without pretreatment biopsies, baseline tumor clonotype presence was undetermined. In blood, top tumor clones expanded by 2 weeks, shrinking by 4.

The table came from immunoSEQ multiplex PCR; TCRdb's copy has only in-frame clones and leaves some out. The table includes around 46,000 clones, about 83% detected once. The time point was: baseline pretreatment blood. Treatment noted: 15 Gy SBRT to primary tumor, nephrectomy 4 weeks later. The CDR3 consists of 15 residues. Germline assignment: CDR1 SNHLY and CDR2 FYNNEI. Trimming pared 5 bases from V and 8 bases from J, leaving 19 bases between. The rearrangement links TRBV2 to TRBJ1-3, with a weak D call TRBD1 (5 bases). The sample was blood, taken from a patient whose treatment included radiotherapy and nephrectomy. The sequence was collected from a woman in her 70s with renal cell carcinoma. The DNA of the CDR3 is TGTGCCAGCAGTCCAGGGATCTCGGGCACCCACACCATATATTTT. Translated, it gives CASSPGISGTHTIYF. The full variable domain, its missing parts supplied by reference TRBV2 and TRBJ1-3, is EPEVTQTPSHQVTQMGQEVILRCVPISNHLYFYWYRQILGQKVEFLVSFYNNEISEKSEIFDDQFSVERPDGSNFTLKIRSTKLEDSAMYFCASSPGISGTHTIYFGEGSWLTVV.